Only a few counts were recorded for the clone carrying this T cell receptor beta chain. Antigen specificity is unknown. The CDR3 length is 15 residues. V trimming: 5 bases; J trimming: 8 bases; junction bases outside the gene matches: 8. This specimen comes from a study of T-cell memory formation after mild COVID-19. Whole-study context: TCR clustering was largely donor specific. Notes on the study in general: Certain responding clones were present in pre-infection memory, suggesting participation of cross-reactive memory. Balance between CD4 and CD8 was seen in clones contracting day 15 to 85, and a CD4+ lean was seen in later expanders.

Constant-segment primers were used for 5'RACE, and the resulting TCR alpha and TCR beta cDNA libraries carried sample barcodes and UMIs. TCRdb passed the 5' RACE reads through MiXCR, listing each CDR3 protein once. The sample consists of under 550,000 distinct CDR3 sequences, around 17% of them appearing once. The source of this sequence is a man aged 18-30 years who had mild COVID-19 (a few samples of this study predate the infection). Cell type and time point are not known. The sequenced sample was PBMCs or a T cell subset sorted from them (not recorded which). This chain links TRBV12-3 or TRBV12-4 with TRBJ1-4, with 10 bases fitting TRBD1. The CDR3 reads CASSRDRGLKEKLFF. Here the CDR3 DNA reads TGTGCCAGCAGTCGCGACAGGGGGCTTAAGGAAAAACTGTTTTTT.